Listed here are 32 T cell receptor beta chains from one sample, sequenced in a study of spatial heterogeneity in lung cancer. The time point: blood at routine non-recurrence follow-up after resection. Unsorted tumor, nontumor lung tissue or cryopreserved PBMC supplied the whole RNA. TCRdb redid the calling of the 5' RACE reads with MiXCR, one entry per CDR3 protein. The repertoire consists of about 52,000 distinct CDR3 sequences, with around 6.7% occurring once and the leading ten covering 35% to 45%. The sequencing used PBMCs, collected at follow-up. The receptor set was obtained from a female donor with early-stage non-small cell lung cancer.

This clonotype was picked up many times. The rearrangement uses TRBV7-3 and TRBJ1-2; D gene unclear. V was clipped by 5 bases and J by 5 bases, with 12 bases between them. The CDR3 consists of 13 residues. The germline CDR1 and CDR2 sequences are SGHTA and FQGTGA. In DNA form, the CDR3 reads TGTGCCAGCAGCGAGACAACTACTTATGGCTACACCTTC. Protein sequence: CASSETTTYGYTF.

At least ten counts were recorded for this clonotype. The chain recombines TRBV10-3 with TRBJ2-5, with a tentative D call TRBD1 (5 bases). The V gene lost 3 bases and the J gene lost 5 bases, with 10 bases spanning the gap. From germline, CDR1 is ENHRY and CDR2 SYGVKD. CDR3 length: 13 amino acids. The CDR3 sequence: CAISEWRQETQYF. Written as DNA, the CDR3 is TGTGCCATCAGTGAATGGAGACAGGAGACCCAGTACTTC.

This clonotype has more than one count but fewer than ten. The DNA for the CDR3 is TGTGCCAGCAGTCCGACAGGGGAGCTCAACTATGGCTACACCTTC. Translation gives CASSPTGELNYGYTF. The genes are TRBV6-5 and TRBJ1-2; 8 positions agree with TRBD1. In germline, CDR1 is MNHEY, CDR2 SVGAGI. Germline trimming cut 5 bases from V and 2 bases from J; bases unmatched to any gene: 7. This CDR3 has 15 residues.

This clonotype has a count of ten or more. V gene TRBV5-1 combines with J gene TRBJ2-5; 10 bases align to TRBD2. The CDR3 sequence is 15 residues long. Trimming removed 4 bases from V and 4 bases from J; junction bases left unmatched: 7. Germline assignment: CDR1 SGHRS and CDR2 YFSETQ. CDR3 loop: CASSPPSGGGETQYF. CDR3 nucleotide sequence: TGCGCCAGCAGCCCGCCTAGCGGGGGTGGAGAGACCCAGTACTTC.

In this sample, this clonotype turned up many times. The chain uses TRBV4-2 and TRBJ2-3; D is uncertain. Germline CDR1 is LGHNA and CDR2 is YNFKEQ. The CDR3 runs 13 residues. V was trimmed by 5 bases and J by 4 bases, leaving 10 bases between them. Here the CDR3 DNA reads TGTGCCAGCAGCTGGGCTCTATCAGATACGCAGTATTTT. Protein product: CASSWALSDTQYF.

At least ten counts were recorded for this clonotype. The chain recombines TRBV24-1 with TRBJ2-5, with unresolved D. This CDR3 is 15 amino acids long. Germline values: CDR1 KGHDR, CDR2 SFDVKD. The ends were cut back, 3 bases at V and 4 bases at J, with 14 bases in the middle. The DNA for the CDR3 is TGTGCCACCAGTGATCCCAACACCTCGCTAGAGACCCAGTACTTC. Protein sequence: CATSDPNTSLETQYF.

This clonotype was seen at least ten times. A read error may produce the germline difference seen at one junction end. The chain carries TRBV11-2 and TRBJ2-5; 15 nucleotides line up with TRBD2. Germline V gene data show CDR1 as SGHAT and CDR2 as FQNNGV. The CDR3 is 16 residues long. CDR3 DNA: TGTGCCAGCAGCTTAGACCTCTATCTGGGACTAGCGGGGGGCCTCTTC. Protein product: CASSLDLYLGLAGGLF.

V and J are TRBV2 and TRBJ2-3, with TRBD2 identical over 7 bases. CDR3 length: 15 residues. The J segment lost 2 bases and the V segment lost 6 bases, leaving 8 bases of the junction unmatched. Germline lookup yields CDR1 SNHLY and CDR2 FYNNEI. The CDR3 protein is CASSGEGLATDTQYF. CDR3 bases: TGTGCCAGCAGCGGGGAGGGGCTAGCCACAGATACGCAGTATTTT.

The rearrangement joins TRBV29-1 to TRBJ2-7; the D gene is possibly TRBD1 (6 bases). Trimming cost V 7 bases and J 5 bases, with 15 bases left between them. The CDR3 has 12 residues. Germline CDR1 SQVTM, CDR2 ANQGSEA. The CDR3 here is CSGSTGTHEQYF. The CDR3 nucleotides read TGCAGCGGAAGTACAGGGACCCACGAGCAGTACTTC.

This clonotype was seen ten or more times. CDR3 amino acids: CASAFGQGAAAQHF. The DNA for the CDR3 is TGTGCTAGTGCGTTTGGACAGGGGGCGGCGGCCCAGCATTTT. The chain uses TRBV12-5 and TRBJ1-5; 11 bases align to TRBD1. J was trimmed by 11 bases and V by 7 bases; bases with no gene match: 10. Germline V lookup: CDR1 LGHNT, CDR2 FRNRAP. This CDR3 contains 14 residues.

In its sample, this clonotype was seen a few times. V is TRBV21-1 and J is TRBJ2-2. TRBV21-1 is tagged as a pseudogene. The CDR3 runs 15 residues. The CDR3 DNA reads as TGTGCCAGCAGCAAAGTTCTCGCGAACACCGGGGAGCTGTTTTTT. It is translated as CASSKVLANTGELFF.

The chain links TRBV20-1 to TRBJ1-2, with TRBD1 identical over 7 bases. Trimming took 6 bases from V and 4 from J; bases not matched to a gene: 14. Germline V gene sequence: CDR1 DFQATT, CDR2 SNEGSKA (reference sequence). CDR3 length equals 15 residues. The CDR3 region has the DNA TGCAGTGCCAGGGCGACAGGGAGTATTAGCTATGGCTACACCTTC. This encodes CSARATGSISYGYTF.

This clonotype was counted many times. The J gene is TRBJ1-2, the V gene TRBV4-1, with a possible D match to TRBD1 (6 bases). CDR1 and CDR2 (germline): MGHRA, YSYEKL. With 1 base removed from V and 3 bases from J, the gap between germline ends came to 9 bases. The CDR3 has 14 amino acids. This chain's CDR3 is CASSQVTGHYGYTF. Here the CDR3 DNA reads TGCGCCAGCAGCCAAGTTACAGGGCACTATGGCTACACCTTC.

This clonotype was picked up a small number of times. The CDR3 DNA sequence: TGTGCCACCACAACGTACGGGGGGGAATCAGATACGCAGTATTTT. Translated: CATTTYGGESDTQYF. The rearrangement links TRBV6-5 to TRBJ2-3, with 8 bases lining up with TRBD2. Trimming removed 10 bases from V and 4 bases from J; junction bases left unmatched: 13. The germline CDR1 and CDR2 sequences are MNHEY and SVGAGI. This CDR3 has 15 amino acids.

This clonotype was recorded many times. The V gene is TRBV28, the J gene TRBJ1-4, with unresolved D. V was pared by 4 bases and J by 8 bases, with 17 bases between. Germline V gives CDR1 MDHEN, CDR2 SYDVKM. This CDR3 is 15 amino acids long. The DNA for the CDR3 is TGTGCCAGCAGTTCTTCTGGGTCGGGAAAGGAAAAACTGTTTTTT. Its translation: CASSSSGSGKEKLFF.

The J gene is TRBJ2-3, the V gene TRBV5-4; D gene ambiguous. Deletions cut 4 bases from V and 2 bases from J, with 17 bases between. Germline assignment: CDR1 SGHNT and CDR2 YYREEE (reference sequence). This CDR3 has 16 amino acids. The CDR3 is CASSPHAPDNTDTQYF. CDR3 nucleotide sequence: TGTGCCAGCAGCCCTCATGCCCCCGACAACACAGATACGCAGTATTTT.

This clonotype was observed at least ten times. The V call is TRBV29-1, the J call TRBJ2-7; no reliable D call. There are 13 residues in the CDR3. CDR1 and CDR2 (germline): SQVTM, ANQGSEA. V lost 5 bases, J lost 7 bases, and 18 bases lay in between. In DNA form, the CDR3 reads TGCAGCGTTCAGGTCAGCCACCCGGGTGAGCAGTACTTC. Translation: CSVQVSHPGEQYF.

The CDR3, as DNA: TGTGCCAGCAGCGCCGGCCTAGCGGGGAGGGACAATGAGCAGTTCTTC. This translates into CASSAGLAGRDNEQFF. This rearrangement joins TRBV3-1 to TRBJ2-1; 9 bases agree with TRBD2. Trimming removed 5 bases from V and 5 bases from J; junction bases left unmatched: 10. This CDR3 is built from 16 residues. Germline CDR1 LGHDT, CDR2 YNNKEL (reference sequence).

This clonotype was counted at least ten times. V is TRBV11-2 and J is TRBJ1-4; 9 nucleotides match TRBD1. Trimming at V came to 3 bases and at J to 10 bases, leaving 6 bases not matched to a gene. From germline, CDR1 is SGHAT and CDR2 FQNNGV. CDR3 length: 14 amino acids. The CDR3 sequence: CASSFPGQGAKLFF. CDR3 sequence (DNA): TGTGCCAGCAGCTTCCCGGGACAGGGAGCAAAACTGTTTTTT.

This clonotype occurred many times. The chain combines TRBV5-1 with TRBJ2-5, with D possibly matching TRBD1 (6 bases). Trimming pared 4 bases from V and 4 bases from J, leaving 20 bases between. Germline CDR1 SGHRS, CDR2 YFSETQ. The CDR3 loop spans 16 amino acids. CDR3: CASSRRDIKSGETQYF. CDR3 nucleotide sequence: TGCGCCAGCAGCCGCCGGGACATCAAATCGGGAGAGACCCAGTACTTC.

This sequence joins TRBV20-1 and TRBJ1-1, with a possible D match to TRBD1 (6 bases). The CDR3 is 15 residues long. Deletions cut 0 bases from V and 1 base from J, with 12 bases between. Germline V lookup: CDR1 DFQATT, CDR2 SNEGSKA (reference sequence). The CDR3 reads CSARDPQGSNTEAFF. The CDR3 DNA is TGCAGTGCTAGAGATCCACAGGGCTCGAACACTGAAGCTTTCTTT.

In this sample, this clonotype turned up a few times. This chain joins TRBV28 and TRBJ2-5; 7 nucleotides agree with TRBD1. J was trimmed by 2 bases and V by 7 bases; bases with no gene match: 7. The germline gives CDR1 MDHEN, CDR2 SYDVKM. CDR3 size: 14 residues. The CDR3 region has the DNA TGTGCCAGCACCCGCCGGGACAGACAAGAGACCCAGTACTTC. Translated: CASTRRDRQETQYF.

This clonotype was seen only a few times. The CDR3 region is CASSPTGGRTEAFF. DNA for the CDR3: TGTGCCAGCAGTCCCACCGGGGGGCGGACTGAAGCTTTCTTT. The V gene is TRBV3-1, the J gene TRBJ1-1; D possibly corresponds to TRBD1 (6 bases). The length of the CDR3 is 14 residues. Trimming shortened V by 6 bases and J by 5 bases, and 16 bases separated the two germline ends. CDR1 LGHDT and CDR2 YNNKEL come from the germline V gene (reference sequence).

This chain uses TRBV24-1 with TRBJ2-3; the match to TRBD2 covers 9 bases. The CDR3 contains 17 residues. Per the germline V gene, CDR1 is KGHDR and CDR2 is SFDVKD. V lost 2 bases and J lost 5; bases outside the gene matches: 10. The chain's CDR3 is CATSDSAASGVEDTQYF. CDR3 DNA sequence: TGTGCCACCAGTGATTCAGCGGCTAGCGGGGTTGAAGATACGCAGTATTTT.

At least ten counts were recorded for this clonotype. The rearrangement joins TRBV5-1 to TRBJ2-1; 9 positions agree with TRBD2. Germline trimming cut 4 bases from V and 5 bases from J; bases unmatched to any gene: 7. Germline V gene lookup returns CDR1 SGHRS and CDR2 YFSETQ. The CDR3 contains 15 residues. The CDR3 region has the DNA TGCGCCAGCAGCATAACTAGCGGGCGACACAATGAGCAGTTCTTC. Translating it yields CASSITSGRHNEQFF.

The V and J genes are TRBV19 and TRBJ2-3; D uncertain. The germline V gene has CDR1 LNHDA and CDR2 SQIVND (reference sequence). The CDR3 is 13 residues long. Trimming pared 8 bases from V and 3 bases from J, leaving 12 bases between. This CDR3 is CASAWSQTDTQYF. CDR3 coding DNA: TGTGCCAGTGCGTGGAGTCAAACAGATACGCAGTATTTT.

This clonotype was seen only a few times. Here the CDR3 DNA reads TGCAGTGCTAGTTCGGGACTACCCCACGGGACAGATACGCAGTATTTT. This translates into CSASSGLPHGTDTQYF. The chain has TRBV20-1 and TRBJ2-3, with 7 bases lining up with TRBD2. Germline V gene data show CDR1 as DFQATT and CDR2 as SNEGSKA (reference sequence). The CDR3 extends over 16 amino acids. J was trimmed by 3 bases and V by 3 bases; bases with no gene match: 12.

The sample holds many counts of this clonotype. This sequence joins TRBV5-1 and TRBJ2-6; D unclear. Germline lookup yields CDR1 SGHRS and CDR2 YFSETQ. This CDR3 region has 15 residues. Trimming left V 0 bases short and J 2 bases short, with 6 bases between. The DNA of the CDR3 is TGCGCCAGCAGCTTGGGTACTACTGGGGCCAACGTCCTGACTTTC. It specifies CASSLGTTGANVLTF.

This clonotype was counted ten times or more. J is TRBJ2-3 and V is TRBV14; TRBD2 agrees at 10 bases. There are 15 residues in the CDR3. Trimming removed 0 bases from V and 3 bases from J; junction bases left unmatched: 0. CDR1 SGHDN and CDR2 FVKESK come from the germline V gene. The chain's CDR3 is CASSQEAGGTDTQYF. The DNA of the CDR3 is TGTGCCAGCAGCCAAGAAGCGGGGGGGACAGATACGCAGTATTTT.

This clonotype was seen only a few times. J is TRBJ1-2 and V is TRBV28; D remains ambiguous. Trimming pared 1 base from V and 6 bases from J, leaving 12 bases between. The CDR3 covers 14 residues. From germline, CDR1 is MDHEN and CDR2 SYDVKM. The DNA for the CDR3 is TGTGCCAGCAGTTTATCAGTAGGGCGAGATGGCTACACCTTC. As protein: CASSLSVGRDGYTF.

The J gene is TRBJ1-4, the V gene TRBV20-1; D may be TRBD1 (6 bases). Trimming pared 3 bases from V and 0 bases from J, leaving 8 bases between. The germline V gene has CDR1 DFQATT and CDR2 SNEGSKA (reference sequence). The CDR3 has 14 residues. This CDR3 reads CSARGAATNEKLFF. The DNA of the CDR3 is TGCAGTGCTAGGGGGGCAGCAACTAATGAAAAACTGTTTTTT.

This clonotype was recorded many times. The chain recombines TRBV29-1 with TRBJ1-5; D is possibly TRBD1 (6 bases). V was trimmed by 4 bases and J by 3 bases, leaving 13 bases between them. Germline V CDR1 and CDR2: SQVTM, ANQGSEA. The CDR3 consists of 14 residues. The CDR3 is CSVVYGGANQPQHF. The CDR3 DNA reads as TGCAGCGTTGTTTACGGGGGGGCCAATCAGCCCCAGCATTTT.